This is a list of T cell receptor beta chains from one sample in a study of Tregs in tolerant kidney transplant recipients. Sequencing used immunoSEQ multiplex PCR; TCRdb keeps in-frame clones, though not all of them. The data show 55,000 to 70,000 clones, roughly 88% seen once. Sequenced material: Tregs from blood, taken before the transplant. These receptors were taken from a human donor who received a combined kidney and bone marrow transplant. CDR3s include the opening cysteine and the closing phenylalanine or tryptophan. The D gene is left open where the match is weak. A row's size may be missing; if present it is once, few, many or a size class.

size	V	J	D	DNA	CDR3
.	TRBV5-1	TRBJ1-1	.	TGCGCCAGCAGCTTGGCCCCGATTAACACTGAAGCTTTCTTT	CASSLAPINTEAFF
.	TRBV6-1	TRBJ1-1	.	TGTGCCAGCAGTGGAGCCAAACCATCTAGGGCCACTGAAGCTTTCTTT	CASSGAKPSRATEAFF
.	TRBV21-1	TRBJ1-2	.	TGTGCCAGCAGCAAAGTACCGAGCTATGGCTACACCTTC	CASSKVPSYGYTF
.	TRBV19	TRBJ1-2	TRBD1	TGTGCCAGTAGTATAGATCGGGGACAGGGAGGCGGCTACACCTTC	CASSIDRGQGGGYTF
.	TRBV4-1	TRBJ2-5	TRBD2	TGCGCCAGCAGCCACCTGAGGACTAGCGGCCAAGAGACCCAGTACTTC	CASSHLRTSGQETQYF
.	TRBV4-1	TRBJ2-3	TRBD2	TGCGCCAGCAGCCGTGGTAGCGGGAGCGCGACAGATACGCAGTATTTT	CASSRGSGSATDTQYF
.	TRBV15	TRBJ1-3	.	TGTGCCACCAGCAGAGGTGAGGTCTCTGGAAACACCATATATTTT	CATSRGEVSGNTIYF
.	TRBV10-3	TRBJ2-7	TRBD2	TGTGCCATCAGTGGCCCGGGACTAGCGGGTGACGAGCAGTACTTC	CAISGPGLAGDEQYF
.	TRBV27	TRBJ2-1	.	TGTGCCAGCAGTTTCGGTCGTGAGACGAATGAGCAGTTCTTC	CASSFGRETNEQFF
.	TRBV25-1	TRBJ2-3	.	TGTGCCAGCAGTACGGCCAGCAGCACAGATACGCAGTATTTT	CASSTASSTDTQYF
.	TRBV11-3	TRBJ1-1	.	TGTGCCAGCAGCCAAGACAGTATGAACACTGAAGCTTTCTTT	CASSQDSMNTEAFF
.	TRBV5-1	TRBJ1-4	TRBD1	TGCGCCAGCAGCAGACAGGGGGCGCAGGATGAAAAACTGTTTTTT	CASSRQGAQDEKLFF
few	TRBV10-1	TRBJ1-6	.	TGCGCCAGCACCGACCAGGCTAATTCACCCCTCCACTTT	CASTDQANSPLHF
.	TRBV6-1	TRBJ2-1	.	TGTGCCAGCAGTGAAGGGACCCGCCCACCCAATGAGCAGTTCTTC	CASSEGTRPPNEQFF
.	TRBV19	TRBJ2-3	.	TGTGCCAGTAGTCCGATAAGGGGCCCGTGGGGTATGATAAGAAGCACAGATACGCAGTATTTT	CASSPIRGPWGMIRSTDTQYF
.	TRBV7-2	TRBJ2-1	.	TGTGCCAGCAGCTTAGGGCGCAATGAGCAGTTCTTC	CASSLGRNEQFF
.	TRBV11-3	TRBJ2-5	.	TGTGCCAGCAGCTTATCGGTTGGGGAGACCCAGTACTTC	CASSLSVGETQYF
few	TRBV18	TRBJ1-4	.	TGTGCCAGCTCACCGGTTCCCCAACCAGGGGAAAAACTGTTTTTT	CASSPVPQPGEKLFF
.	TRBV7-2	TRBJ2-1	TRBD1	TGTGCCAGCAGCTTCGACAGGGTTTCCTACAATGAGCAGTTCTTC	CASSFDRVSYNEQFF
.	TRBV10-2	TRBJ2-7	TRBD1	TGCGCCAGCAGTCCGACAGGGATCTACGAGCAGTACTTC	CASSPTGIYEQYF
.	TRBV4-1	TRBJ2-4	.	TGCGCCAGCAGCCAAACAGGGATAGCCAAAAACATTCAGTACTTC	CASSQTGIAKNIQYF
.	TRBV28	TRBJ2-1	.	TGTGCCAGCAGTTTATCCATAGGAGATGAGCAGTTCTTC	CASSLSIGDEQFF
.	TRBV2	TRBJ2-1	TRBD2	TGTGCCAGCAGGGTTAGCGGGAGGAGGTCCTACAATGAGCAGTTCTTC	CASRVSGRRSYNEQFF
.	TRBV7-2	TRBJ2-2	.	TGTGCCAGCAGCTCCCTCGGGACCAACACCGGGGAGCTGTTTTTT	CASSSLGTNTGELFF
once	TRBV5-5	TRBJ2-7	.	TGTGCCAGCAGCTTGTACCTCCTCTCCTACGAGCAGTACTTC	CASSLYLLSYEQYF
few	TRBV5-1	TRBJ1-3	.	TGCGCCAGCAGCTTGGACTCTGGAAACACCATATATTTT	CASSLDSGNTIYF